This record concerns one T cell receptor beta chain sequence. How the authors handled the data: For nucleated cells, counts were estimated from reference gene primer amplification. The table came from immunoSEQ multiplex PCR; TCRdb's copy has only in-frame clones and leaves some out. V and J calls plus clone size are reproduced from that table; the DNA served to infer D and trimming. The sample carries tens of thousands of clones, approximately 84% recorded once. The source of the sample is a study of blood T cell repertoires in COVID-19. The overall study: From T cells, B-cell-depleted T cells, or PBMCs came the material, which was cDNA or gDNA.

The CDR3 runs 13 residues. With V trimmed by 5 bases and J by 5 bases, 4 bases remained unmatched. CDR1 is MNHEY, CDR2 SVGEGT, per germline. The source of this sequence is a man over 45 with COVID-19, enrolled during active disease. The sequenced sample consisted of peripheral blood. The chain joins TRBV6-2 or TRBV6-3 to TRBJ1-2, with 8 bases identical to TRBD1. CDR3 DNA sequence: TGTGCCAGCAGTGCCTACAGGGGGTATGGCTACACCTTC. Amino acid sequence: CASSAYRGYGYTF.